This T cell receptor (beta chain) was recovered during a study of patients and donors after allogeneic stem cell transplantation. The germline CDR1 and CDR2 sequences are SGHRS and YFSETQ. CDR3 length equals 14 residues. V lost 5 bases to trimming and J lost 6 bases; unmatched junction nucleotides: 7. This clonotype occurred a few times. TCRdb re-called the RT-PCR reads with MiXCR, one entry per CDR3 protein. The sample comprises approximately 210,000 distinct CDR3 sequences, around two fifths of which are singletons, and about 35% rests with the top ten. The gene calls are TRBV5-1 and TRBJ2-1; 8 bases match TRBD2. This TCR was sampled from a human donor who was either an allogeneic HSCT recipient or a stem cell or donor lymphocyte infusion donor (not recorded which). It is not recorded whose cells these are; they may come from a transplant donor. The sequenced material came from blood, either unsorted or a sorted T cell fraction (not recorded which). The CDR3 loop is CASSWSAGANEQFF. In DNA, the CDR3 is TGCGCCAGCAGTTGGTCAGCGGGAGCCAATGAGCAGTTCTTC. The full variable domain, completed using reference TRBV5-1 and TRBJ2-1, is KAGVTQTPRYLIKTRGQQVTLSCSPISGHRSVSWYQQTPGQGLQFLFEYFSETQRNKGNFPGRFSGRQFSNSRSEMNVSTLELGDSALYLCASSWSAGANEQFFGPGTRLTVL.